This T cell receptor beta chain is drawn from a study of cytomegalovirus exposure and HLA in healthy donors (dated by TCRdb to the late 2010s). With respect to the entire study: According to an earlier analysis of 450 to 650 of the donors, 150 million to 200 million T cells yielded 117 million unique TCR beta sequences and around 280 Gb of sequence data. An early release covering about 600 HLA-typed donors comprised about 310 gigabases of sequencing data and roughly 86 million unique TCR sequences. The genetic ancestry cluster associated with self-reported Caucasian donors included about 84% of the roughly 400 genotyped donors. The aim of the study was to test whether cataloging public T cell receptors could identify signatures of past pathogen exposure. The study profiled the T cell repertoires of fewer than 850 subjects by immunosequencing and related them to cytomegalovirus serostatus. Besides the first cohort of around 700 subjects, a separate validation cohort made up of 95 to 150 different subjects was used. To predict cytomegalovirus infection status, the study brought together high-throughput TCR immunosequencing, statistical association of individual TCRs with disease status, and machine learning. A later analysis re-examined previously published TCR beta repertoires from hundreds of donors and added high-resolution HLA genotyping to investigate patterns of TCR occurrence. Rather than using new phenotypic data, the later analysis identified candidate immune exposures from TCR beta sequences and from how often those sequences occurred across donors. An earlier analysis of approximately 580 of the donors used high-throughput TCR beta sequencing to judge whether each TCR beta V gene segment behaved as functional or pseudogenic. Alongside the repertoire data, information on donor age, sex, ethnicity and CMV serostatus was compiled. A later genetic analysis used genome-wide SNP genotypes for about three fifths of the 666 donors, treating that subset as a discovery cohort. All discovery cohort repertoires had been generated using a single sequencing platform. HLA typing included class I and class II loci at four-digit resolution. Typing coverage differed by locus: A, B, C, DRB1 and DQB1 were typed in roughly 620-630 donors, DQA1 in roughly 500, DPA1 in 606, and DPB1 in 400 to 480. Roughly 5 DR-DQ haplotypes were handled as single units for association and clustering because linkage in the cohort was strong. Across 300 to 400 genotyped donors of the cohort, an average of about 200,000 unique TCR beta nucleotide sequences per donor were sequenced, and roughly 17% of those sequences were non-productive. General study outcomes and caveats: In a later analysis, several top co-occurrence clusters were reported to appear linked to parvovirus B19, influenza, CMV and Epstein-Barr virus. When HLA alleles, especially DR and DQ, strongly co-occurred, TCR associations were difficult to assign to individual alleles. In vitro tests confirmed that a few of the cytomegalovirus-associated TCR beta chains recognize cytomegalovirus antigens. Across donors, most TCR sequences were observed very rarely, whereas some public TCRs were present in many individuals. A further reported finding was that TCR beta sequences accurately predicted the HLA-A and HLA-B alleles for most subjects in the first cohort. Compared with equally common non-associated chains, HLA-associated TCR beta chains in a later analysis were more clonally expanded and had lower generation probabilities. Because counts were too low, roughly 17 rarely observed V segments, including chromosome 9 orphons, were left out of the earlier analysis of roughly 600 of the donors. Some IMGT-functional V segments, including TRBV6-2 and TRBV6-3, could not be told apart with the 87-base-pair reads, so those segments were excluded. Presence/absence analyses assumed roughly uniform sequencing depth across donors, an assumption that may not hold. A cluster of highly shared sequence variants was judged likely to represent a technical artifact of the sequencing pipeline. In a later analysis, TCR association rates were found to vary across HLA loci, with the most associated TCRs seen for DRB1 alleles and the fewest for HLA-C alleles. The classifier was reported to diagnose cytomegalovirus status with high specificity and sensitivity in both the original cohort and the validation cohort. The cohort was sequenced for TCR beta chains only, and without alpha or paired-chain data the features that could be detected were limited. Linkage disequilibrium might explain the correlated functional status among segregating V segments, but an unknown experimental factor could not be ruled out. It was suggested by the authors that the approach could potentially be generalized to other disease states and immunological phenotypes. HLA typing was unavailable for some donors at each locus, so association tests used only the typed subset. Specific HLA alleles were associated with roughly 16,000 TCR beta sequences at a false discovery rate of 0.05 in a later analysis. CMV serostatus was the only immune exposure information available for the cohort. In a later analysis, most CMV-associated TCR beta chains were found to appear HLA-restricted, with HLA associations seemingly driven largely by CMV exposure. In an earlier analysis of around 600 of the donors, most TCR beta V segments were observed in productive rearrangements about 90% or about 30% of the time, broadly matching IMGT annotations. An association between a missense DCLRE1C variant and V-gene and J-gene trimming of TCR beta chains was found in a later genetic analysis and replicated in an independent cohort. A total of 164 TCR beta chains were listed by the study as associated with cytomegalovirus. In a later genetic analysis, fewer N-insertions in productive TCRs were reported among donors in an Asian-associated ancestry cluster than the roughly 700-donor mean.

The library came from the immunoSEQ multiplex PCR assay. A mixture of 60 forward primers for TCR Vbeta segments and 13 reverse primers for TCR Jbeta segments was used in the multiplex PCR. Amplification of the CDR3 region of rearranged TCR beta genes was performed with a multiplex PCR assay on genomic DNA. The Illumina HiSeq System was used to sequence the amplified TCR beta libraries as 87-base-pair reads. Per the source publication's procedure: A later analysis tallied 75 million to 95 million unique TCR beta chains across the 666 repertoires, and 10 million to 11 million of those chains were shared by two or more donors. Raw reads were error-corrected and collapsed into unique sequences with a nearest-neighbor algorithm that merged closely related sequences to remove PCR and sequencing errors. Alignment of CDR3 sequences to IMGT reference sequences was used to assign V, D and J gene segments. Each retained sequence needed at least a six-nucleotide match to both a V gene segment and a J gene segment. A rearrangement was called productive if the CDR3 had no stop codons and remained in frame with V and J, and every other rearrangement was called non-productive. CDR3 was defined according to IMGT convention as the region running from the second conserved V-encoded cysteine to the conserved J-encoded phenylalanine. The earlier analysis of 550 to 650 of the donors excluded any sequence lacking an unambiguous match to a single V gene segment. In an earlier analysis of 587 of the donors, a V segment was called functional when productive rearrangements were above 56.7%, and segregating when the standard deviation between donors exceeded 5%. A statistical classification framework was built for diagnosing cytomegalovirus status from the catalog of TCR beta chain sequences. A later analysis assigned V and J genes by comparing TCR nucleotide sequences with IMGT/GENE-DB human TR gene sequences. In a later analysis, CDR3 sequences and most-parsimonious VDJ recombination scenarios were assigned using the TCRdist pipeline. In a later analysis, each TCR beta chain was defined by its CDR3 amino acid sequence together with its V-gene family, and reads lacking a unique V-gene family were excluded. In a later analysis, fewer than 650 highly shared, low-generation-probability nucleotide sequences were removed to address suspected cross-contamination and a sequencing artifact. In a later analysis, a clonal expansion index was calculated for each public chain from normalized within-repertoire ranks of inferred template counts. A later analysis computed generation probabilities with a VDJ recombination model fitted to out-of-frame rearrangements, and checked the results against IGoR. A later analysis scored TCR-TCR, TCR-HLA and TCR-CMV co-occurrence with hypergeometric tests, applying a repertoire-size bias correction to TCR pairs. In a later analysis, false discovery rates were estimated by permuting HLA or CMV assignments 20 times. In a later analysis, co-occurring TCRs were grouped using DBSCAN, and TCRdist sequence similarity was added for clustering within HLA-allele-positive subsets. For co-occurrence clustering, repertoires with fewer than 30,000 or more than 120,000 public chains were excluded, along with 4 to 6 repertoires with anomalous nucleotide sharing. Here the immuneACCESS table is served through TCRdb, limited to in-frame sequences with V and J called. Missing clones are a known gap in these copies; in checked studies unresolved V genes cover under half, and the rest lacks a known reason. V and J calls and clone size are those listed in that table; D and trimming were worked out from the DNA. This sample holds over 95,000 clones; roughly 76% were observed only once. The ten largest clones add up to around 12% of the sample.

As to this clone: No antigen is known for it. The record has no base qualities; no much larger clone is one base away.

The cohort comprised around 700 healthy bone marrow donors. Cohort members were all nominally healthy when sampled, although unrecorded immune exposures were likely present. The donor was CMV seropositive and was included in the group of 289 seropositive cohort members. A peripheral blood sample was provided by each donor, and peripheral blood mononuclear cells were used for TCR beta sequencing. Genomic DNA extraction from the blood cell samples was performed with the Qiagen DNeasy Blood Extraction Kit. CDR1 and CDR2, per the germline V gene, are MGHDK and SYGVNS. The CDR3, from cysteine to phenylalanine, totals 15 residues. Only the CDR3 portion is preserved as DNA: 45 bases, with reading frame beginning at the first base. Trimming leaves V shorter by 6 bases and J shorter by 1 base, with the junction holding 4 bases beyond the gene matches.

The receptor chain draws on TRBV25-1 and TRBJ2-2; a stretch of 8 junction bases matches TRBD1. Sequencing was carried out using PBMCs. This TCR came from a woman in her thirties or forties in good health and CMV-seropositive. The CDR3 has the sequence CASRKQGVNTGELFF. In nucleotide form, the sequence is TGTGCCAGCAGGAAACAGGGGGTGAACACCGGGGAGCTGTTTTTT.